A selection of T cell receptor beta chains follows, all from one sample in a study of tumor-infiltrating lymphocytes in oesophageal squamous cell carcinoma. TCRdb re-derived calls from the PCR reads in MiXCR, one entry per CDR3 protein. The data hold about 12,000 distinct CDR3 sequences, with 55% to 70% observed a single time. The sample consisted of esophageal tumor tissue. These receptor sequences come from a female donor with esophageal squamous cell carcinoma. Each CDR3 is given with its conserved first and last residue. A D gene is named only where the DNA matches it firmly. Only some rows state a clone size, as once, few, many or a class for expanded clones.

.	TRBV6-6	TRBJ2-5	.	CASSYSTGRWVQETQYF	TGTGCCAGCAGTTACTCCACAGGGAGATGGGTCCAAGAGACCCAGTACTTC
.	TRBV7-8	TRBJ1-1	large	CASSLRTELNTEAFF	TGTGCCAGCAGCCTACGGACAGAATTGAACACTGAAGCTTTCTTT
TRBD2	TRBV7-3	TRBJ2-1	.	CASSLTSGGINEQFF	TGTGCCAGCAGCTTAACTAGCGGGGGTATCAATGAGCAGTTCTTC
.	TRBV6-1	TRBJ2-2	.	CASSEGAGELFF	TGTGCCAGCAGTGAAGGGGCCGGGGAGCTGTTTTTT
.	TRBV7-2	TRBJ1-2	.	CASSLVGGAPVNYGYTF	TGTGCCAGCAGCTTAGTTGGGGGGGCGCCGGTTAACTATGGCTACACCTTC
TRBD2	TRBV19	TRBJ2-2	few	CASSIGLAGGKTGELFF	TGTGCCAGTAGTATAGGACTAGCGGGAGGCAAAACCGGGGAGCTGTTTTTT
.	TRBV7-2	TRBJ2-6	.	CASSRSGAGANVLTF	TGTGCCAGCAGTCGCAGCGGAGCTGGGGCCAACGTCCTGACTTTC
.	TRBV28	TRBJ1-2	.	CASSLREAINGYTF	TGTGCCAGCAGTTTACGGGAAGCTATTAATGGCTACACCTTC
TRBD2	TRBV7-2	TRBJ2-7	.	CASSPWTSSYEQYF	TGTGCCAGCAGCCCCTGGACTAGTTCCTACGAGCAGTACTTC
.	TRBV7-3	TRBJ2-3	large	CASSLSRGTDTQYF	TGTGCCAGCAGCTTAAGCCGGGGCACAGATACGCAGTATTTT
.	TRBV5-1	TRBJ2-5	many	CASSLAAGEGKTQYF	TGCGCCAGCAGCTTGGCGGCAGGGGAGGGAAAGACCCAGTACTTC
TRBD2	TRBV11-2	TRBJ2-7	.	CASSLTSGSYEQYF	TGTGCCAGCAGCTTGACTAGCGGGAGCTACGAGCAGTACTTC
.	TRBV27	TRBJ2-5	medium-sized	CASSFSGAETQYF	TGTGCCAGCAGTTTCAGTGGGGCAGAGACCCAGTACTTC
TRBD1	TRBV7-6	TRBJ1-3	many	CASSSPGQGVNTIYF	TGTGCCAGCAGCTCCCCGGGACAGGGGGTAAACACCATATATTTT